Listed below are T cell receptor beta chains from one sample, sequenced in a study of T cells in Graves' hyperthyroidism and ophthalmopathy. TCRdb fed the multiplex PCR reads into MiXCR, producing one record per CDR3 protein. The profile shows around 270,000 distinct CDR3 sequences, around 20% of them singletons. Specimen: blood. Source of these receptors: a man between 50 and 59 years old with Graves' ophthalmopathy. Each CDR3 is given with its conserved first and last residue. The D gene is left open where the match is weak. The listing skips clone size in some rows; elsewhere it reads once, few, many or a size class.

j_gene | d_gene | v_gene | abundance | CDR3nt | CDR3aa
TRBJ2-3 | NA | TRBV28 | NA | TGTGCCAGCAGTTCCGCGGTGAGGATCATAGATACGCAGTATTTT | CASSSAVRIIDTQYF
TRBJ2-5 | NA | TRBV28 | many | TGTGCCAGCAGCCCCGACGGACACGGCCAGACCCAGTACTTC | CASSPDGHGQTQYF
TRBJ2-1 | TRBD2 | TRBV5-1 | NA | TGCGCCAGCTCCCTTAGCGGGGAGGGGGGTGAGCAGTTCTTC | CASSLSGEGGEQFF
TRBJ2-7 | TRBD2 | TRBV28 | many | TGTGCCAGCAGTCTGACTAGCATCTTCGCCGAGCAGTACTTC | CASSLTSIFAEQYF
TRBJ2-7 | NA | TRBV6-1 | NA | TGTGCCAGCAGTCTAGGGGATTCTATCTCCTACGAGCAGTACTTC | CASSLGDSISYEQYF
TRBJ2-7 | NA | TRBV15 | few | TGTGCCACCAGCAGAGATCTTGGGGGTTGGCAGTACTTC | CATSRDLGGWQYF
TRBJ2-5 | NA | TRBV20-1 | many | TGCAGTGCTAGTCTTAGGGTCGTGGAGACCCAGTACTTC | CSASLRVVETQYF
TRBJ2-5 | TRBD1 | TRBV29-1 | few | TGCAGTCACCGATTATGCCCCGGGACAGCGAAGGAGACCCAGTACTTC | CSHRLCPGTAKETQYF
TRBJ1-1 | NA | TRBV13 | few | TGTGCCAGCAGCTTAGGGCCCCCGGGAACTGAAGCTTTCTTT | CASSLGPPGTEAFF
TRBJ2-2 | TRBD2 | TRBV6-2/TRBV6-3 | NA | TGTGCCAGCGGACTAGTCACCGGGGAGCTGTTTTTT | CASGLVTGELFF
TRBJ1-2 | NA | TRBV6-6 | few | TGTGCCAGCAGTTACTCGACCAGGGACGGCTACACCTTC | CASSYSTRDGYTF
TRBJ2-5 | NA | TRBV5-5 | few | TGTGCCAGCAGCTTGCCAGACCAAGAGACCCAGTACTTC | CASSLPDQETQYF
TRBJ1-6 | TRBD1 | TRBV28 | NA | TGTGCCAGCAGTTTCCCGCAGGGGGCGTATTCACCCCTCCACTTT | CASSFPQGAYSPLHF
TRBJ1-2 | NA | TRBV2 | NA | TGTGCCAGCAACGGCCCCATCGCAGGGGACAATGGCTACACCTTC | CASNGPIAGDNGYTF
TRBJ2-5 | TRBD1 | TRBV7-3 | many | TGTGCCAGCAGCTTAAGGGACAGTGAAAAGTACTTC | CASSLRDSEKYF
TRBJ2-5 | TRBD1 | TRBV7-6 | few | TGTGCCAGCAGCACCCAGACAGGGCAGGGAGAGACCCAGTACTTC | CASSTQTGQGETQYF
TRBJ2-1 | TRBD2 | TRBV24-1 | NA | TGTGCCACCACCAGGACTAGCGGGTCCCCCAATGAGCAGTTCTTC | CATTRTSGSPNEQFF
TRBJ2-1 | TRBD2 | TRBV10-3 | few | TGTGCCATCATGCAGGGACTAGCGGGAGGGCGGAGCTCCTACAATGAGCAGTTCTTC | CAIMQGLAGGRSSYNEQFF
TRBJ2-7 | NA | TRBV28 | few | TGTGCCAGCAGACCCAGCGGCGTGGGGAAAGAGCAGTACTTC | CASRPSGVGKEQYF
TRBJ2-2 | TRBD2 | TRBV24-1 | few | TGTGCCACCAGTGACCAACTAGCGGCGAACACCGGGGAGCTGTTTTTT | CATSDQLAANTGELFF
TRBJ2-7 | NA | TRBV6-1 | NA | TGTGCCAGCAGTGATGGGCTGGGCAACGAGCAGTACTTC | CASSDGLGNEQYF
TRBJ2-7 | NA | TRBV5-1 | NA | TGCGCCAGCAGCTTGGGACAGCTTACCTACGAGCAGTACTTC | CASSLGQLTYEQYF
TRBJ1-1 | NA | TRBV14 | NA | TGTGCCAGCAGCCTCCAATACAACACTGAAGCTTTCTTT | CASSLQYNTEAFF
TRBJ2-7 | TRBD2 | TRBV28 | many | TGTGCCAGCAGGAATGGGGCTAGCGGGAGCCACGAGCAGTACTTC | CASRNGASGSHEQYF
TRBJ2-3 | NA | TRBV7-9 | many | TGTGCCAGCAGCTCAAGCCAAGATACGCAGTATTTT | CASSSSQDTQYF
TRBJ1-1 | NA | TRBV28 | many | TGTGCCAGCAGTTCCCCGGGGCGAGTGAACACTGAAGCTTTCTTT | CASSSPGRVNTEAFF
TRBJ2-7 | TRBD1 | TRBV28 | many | TGTGCCAGCAGCCTTGGGGGACAGGGTTACGAGCAGTACTTC | CASSLGGQGYEQYF
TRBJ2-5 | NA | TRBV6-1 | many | TGTGCCAGCAGGGAAACAGCGGAGACCCAGTACTTC | CASRETAETQYF
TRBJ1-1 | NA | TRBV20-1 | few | TGCAGTGCCTCCCAGGGCGTGGGCACTGAAGCTTTCTTT | CSASQGVGTEAFF
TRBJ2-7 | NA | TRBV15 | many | TGTGCCACCAGCCATGATTCCTACGAGCAGTACTTC | CATSHDSYEQYF
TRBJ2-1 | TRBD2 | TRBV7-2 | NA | TGTGCCAGCAGCTTAGGAGCTAGCGGGGAGGGGCAGGAGCAGTCCTTC | CASSLGASGEGQEQSF
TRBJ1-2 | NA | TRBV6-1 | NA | TGTGCCAGCAGTGAATTCGGGACGCCTGTTCGTACCTTC | CASSEFGTPVRTF
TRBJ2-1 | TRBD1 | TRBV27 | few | TGTGCCAGCAGTTGGACAGGCTACAATGAGCAGTTCTTC | CASSWTGYNEQFF
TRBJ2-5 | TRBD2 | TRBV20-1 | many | TGCAGTGCTAGAGATCAAGCGGGACTACAAGAGACCCAGTACTTC | CSARDQAGLQETQYF
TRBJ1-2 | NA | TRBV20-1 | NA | TGCAGTGCCCTTGGGCCCGGCTACACCTTC | CSALGPGYTF
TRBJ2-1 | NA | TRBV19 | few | TGTGCCAGTAGTAACAGGGCCGTGAGGGATGAGCAGTTCTTC | CASSNRAVRDEQFF
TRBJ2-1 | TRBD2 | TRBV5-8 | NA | TGTGCCAGCAGCCGAGTCGGCTCCGGGAGGAGAAGTGAGCAGTTCTTC | CASSRVGSGRRSEQFF
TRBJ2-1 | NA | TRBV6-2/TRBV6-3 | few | TGTGCCAGCAGTCGACTTTACAATGAGCAGTTCTTC | CASSRLYNEQFF
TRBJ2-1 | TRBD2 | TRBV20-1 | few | TGCAGTGCTAGTGGGCCTAGCGGGAGCTCCTACAATGAGCAGTTCTTC | CSASGPSGSSYNEQFF
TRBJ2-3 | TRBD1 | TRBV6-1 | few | TGTGCCACAAGACAGGGGATGAGCACAGATACGCAGTATTTT | CATRQGMSTDTQYF
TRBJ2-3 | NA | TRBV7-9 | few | TGTGCCAGCAGCTTAACCAGAGGGGAACCCCCCACAGATACGCAGTATTTT | CASSLTRGEPPTDTQYF
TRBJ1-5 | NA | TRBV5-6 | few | TGTGCCAGCAGCTTTAGGGGAAGCGGCAGCTACAGCAATCAGCCCCAGCATTTT | CASSFRGSGSYSNQPQHF
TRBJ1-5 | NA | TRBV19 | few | TGTGCCAGTAGGGGGGAATGGAGTAGCAATCAGCCCCAGCATTTT | CASRGEWSSNQPQHF
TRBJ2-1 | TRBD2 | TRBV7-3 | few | TGTGCCAGCAGCTCGCGGACTAGCGGTGAGCAGTTCTTC | CASSSRTSGEQFF
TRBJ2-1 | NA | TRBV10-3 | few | TGTGCCATCAGTGAGTCCCCCTACAATGAGCAGTTCTTC | CAISESPYNEQFF
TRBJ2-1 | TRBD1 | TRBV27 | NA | TGTGCCAGCAGTCCTGGTACAGGGGTGATCCCCTGGATCAATGAGCAGTTCTTC | CASSPGTGVIPWINEQFF
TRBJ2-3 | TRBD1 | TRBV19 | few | TGTGCCAGTAAGACAGGGAGCACAGATACGCAGTATTTT | CASKTGSTDTQYF
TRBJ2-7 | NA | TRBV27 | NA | TGTGCCAGCAGTTCTATTAGCCGACTAGTTCAAGCCTACGAGCAGTACTTC | CASSSISRLVQAYEQYF
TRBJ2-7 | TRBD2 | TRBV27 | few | TGTGCCAGCAGTTTATCGGCTAGCGGTAGCTCCTACGAGCAGTACTTC | CASSLSASGSSYEQYF
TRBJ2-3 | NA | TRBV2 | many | TGTGCCAGCAGTCAACAGGGTCTCGGCACAGATACGCAGTATTTT | CASSQQGLGTDTQYF
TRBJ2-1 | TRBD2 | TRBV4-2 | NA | TGTGCCAGCAGCCGGACTAGCGGGCCTTACAATGAGCAGTTCTTC | CASSRTSGPYNEQFF
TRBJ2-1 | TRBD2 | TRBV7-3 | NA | TGTGCCAGCGGCCCTTCCCCTAGCGGCGAGCAGTTCTTC | CASGPSPSGEQFF
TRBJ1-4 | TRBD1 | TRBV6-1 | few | TGTGCCAGCAGTTATGGAAGCCCGGGACAGTTGTTGAATGAAAAACTGTTTTTT | CASSYGSPGQLLNEKLFF
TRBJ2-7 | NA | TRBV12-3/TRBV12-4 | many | TGTGCCAGCAGTCCCGACCAGACCTACGAGCAGTACTTC | CASSPDQTYEQYF
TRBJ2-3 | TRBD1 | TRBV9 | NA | TGTGCCAGCAGCTCGGACAGGGGGCAGGTAGATACGCAGTATTTT | CASSSDRGQVDTQYF